A single sample gave rise to the 32 T cell receptor beta chains below, sequenced in a study of cytomegalovirus exposure and HLA in healthy donors. PCR involved 60 Vbeta and 13 Jbeta primers. Measured with immunoSEQ multiplex PCR; TCRdb has only the in-frame clones, and not every one. This table has about 110,000 clones, 60% to 70% appearing once. The specimen sequenced was PBMCs. The source is a young man in good health and CMV-seropositive.

J is TRBJ2-3 and V is TRBV5-4; no firm D call. V gave up 4 bases and J gave up 0 bases, with 15 bases separating them. In germline, CDR1 is SGHNT, CDR2 YYREEE (reference sequence). This CDR3 is built from 16 residues. In DNA form, the CDR3 reads TGTGCCAGCAGCCGGGTGGGTTACGATAGCACAGATACGCAGTATTTT. Protein product: CASSRVGYDSTDTQYF.

This sequence joins TRBV7-3 and TRBJ2-5, with D possibly matching TRBD2 (6 bases). The CDR3 consists of 13 residues. The germline V gene encodes CDR1 SGHTA and CDR2 FQGTGA. Trimming removed 4 bases at V and 4 bases at J, with 10 bases between. The CDR3 sequence: CASSYGAGETQYF. The CDR3 region has the DNA TGTGCCAGCAGCTATGGAGCGGGAGAGACCCAGTACTTC.

For this clone: The junction departs from germline at one end; a sequencing error may be responsible. The chain has TRBV5-6 and TRBJ1-4, with unresolved D. The CDR3 contains 14 residues. Germline assignment: CDR1 SGHDT and CDR2 YYEEEE. The CDR3 DNA reads as TGTGCCGGCAGATCTGGACTGGTGGATGAAAAACTGTTTTTT. Its protein product is CAGRSGLVDEKLFF.

J is TRBJ2-1 and V is TRBV27; TRBD1 is a possible D gene (5 bases). Trimming left V 4 bases short and J 1 base short, with 8 bases between. The CDR3 is made up of 14 amino acids. From germline, CDR1 is MNHEY and CDR2 SMNVEV (reference sequence). CDR3 in DNA: TGTGCCAGCAGTTGGGGCGGATCCTACAATGAGCAGTTCTTC. It is translated as CASSWGGSYNEQFF.

The genes are TRBV6-5 and TRBJ1-1; TRBD1 agrees at 7 bases. The CDR3 covers 13 residues. Germline assignment: CDR1 MNHEY and CDR2 SVGAGI. V shed 6 bases and J 0 bases; nucleotides not matched to a gene: 1. The CDR3 sequence: CASRGQVNTEAFF. Written as DNA, the CDR3 is TGTGCCAGCAGAGGACAGGTGAACACTGAAGCTTTCTTT.

In this sample, this clone turned up a few times. This sequence joins TRBV7-2 and TRBJ2-3; 7 bases agree with TRBD2. From germline, CDR1 is SGHTA and CDR2 FQGNSA. This CDR3 has 17 residues. After removal of 2 bases from V and 0 bases from J, the junction contained 8 bases not matched to a gene. The CDR3 DNA is TGTGCCAGCAGCTTACAGAGACTAGCCCTGAGCACAGATACGCAGTATTTT. This sequence encodes CASSLQRLALSTDTQYF.

In its sample, this clone was seen a few times. The CDR3 is CASSSRSMNTEAFF. The CDR3 DNA is TGTGCCAGCAGTAGTCGGTCAATGAACACTGAAGCTTTCTTT. J is TRBJ1-1 and V is TRBV28; D is unclear. V was cut by 5 bases and J by 0 bases, with 10 bases left in between. The germline V gene encodes CDR1 MDHEN and CDR2 SYDVKM. CDR3 length equals 14 residues.

The gene calls are TRBV7-8 and TRBJ2-5; D is perhaps TRBD2 (6 bases). Germline CDR1 is SGHVS and CDR2 is FQNEAQ. Trimming took 11 bases from V and 5 from J, leaving 15 bases between them. This CDR3 is built from 12 residues. The CDR3 DNA reads TGTGCCTCGGGGGACCGATGGGAGACCCAGTACTTC. Translated, it gives CASGDRWETQYF.

V usage is TRBV2 and J usage is TRBJ2-3, with D unresolved. This CDR3 has 13 residues. Germline V gene data show CDR1 as SNHLY and CDR2 as FYNNEI. With 3 bases removed from V and 8 bases from J, the gap between germline ends came to 12 bases. The CDR3 protein is CASSDTWSGTQYF. CDR3 nucleotides: TGTGCCAGCAGTGATACTTGGTCTGGTACGCAGTATTTT.

V and J are TRBV7-9 and TRBJ2-1; D not certain. Germline values: CDR1 SEHNR, CDR2 FQNEAQ (reference sequence). The CDR3 totals 12 residues. The V end was cut by 5 bases, the J end by 4 bases, with 6 bases between. The CDR3 DNA sequence: TGTGCCAGCAGCCGTCTGTACAATGAGCAGTTCTTC. This translates into CASSRLYNEQFF.

The chain couples TRBV11-2 to TRBJ1-1; D unresolved. The CDR3 is 15 amino acids. Trimming shortened V by 4 bases and J by 1 base, and 13 bases separated the two germline ends. Germline V lookup: CDR1 SGHAT, CDR2 FQNNGV. The CDR3 loop reads CASSSPIHSNTEAFF. CDR3 nucleotides: TGTGCCAGCAGCTCCCCGATACATTCGAACACTGAAGCTTTCTTT.

The rearrangement joins TRBV11-3 to TRBJ2-2; 9 nucleotides match TRBD1. The CDR3 has 15 amino acids. V lost 6 bases and J lost 7; bases outside the gene matches: 9. The germline V gene has CDR1 SGHNT and CDR2 YENEEA. CDR3 residues: CASSFRDRASGELFF. CDR3 DNA sequence: TGTGCCAGCAGTTTCCGGGACAGGGCGAGCGGGGAGCTGTTTTTT.

The genes are TRBV7-9 and TRBJ2-5, with 8 nucleotides matching TRBD1. The CDR3 length is 17 residues. Germline V gene lookup returns CDR1 SEHNR and CDR2 FQNEAQ (reference sequence). With 4 bases clipped from V and 5 bases from J, the junction kept 15 bases outside the gene matches. CDR3 amino acids: CASSWGSAGGAGETQYF. In DNA, the CDR3 is TGTGCCAGCAGCTGGGGTTCGGCAGGGGGCGCGGGGGAGACCCAGTACTTC.

The chain is built from TRBV7-3 and TRBJ1-5; D remains ambiguous. The CDR3 is made up of 13 amino acids. Trimming removed 8 bases from V and 8 bases from J, with 16 bases in between. The germline CDR1 and CDR2 sequences are SGHTA and FQGTGA. The CDR3 region is CASAEIRGKPQHF. The DNA for the CDR3 is TGTGCCAGCGCCGAGATCCGAGGGAAGCCCCAGCATTTT.

The CDR3 nucleotides are TGTGCCAGCAGCCCTATGGCCCCTAGCGGGGGGCAGGGGCAGTACTTC. This sequence encodes CASSPMAPSGGQGQYF. This chain links TRBV7-2 with TRBJ2-7; TRBD2 agrees at 11 bases. V shed 5 bases and J 9 bases; nucleotides not matched to a gene: 15. The CDR3 contains 16 residues. Germline V lookup: CDR1 SGHTA, CDR2 FQGNSA.

Only a few counts were recorded for this clone. The chain combines TRBV13 with TRBJ1-1; D gene ambiguous. This CDR3 region has 14 residues. Germline lookup yields CDR1 PRHDT and CDR2 FYEKMQ (reference sequence). V shed 6 bases and J shed 5 bases, with 16 bases lying between them. CDR3 sequence reads: CASSPRSAGTEAFF. The CDR3 nucleotides read TGTGCCAGCAGTCCCAGGAGTGCGGGGACTGAAGCTTTCTTT.

In DNA form, the CDR3 reads TGTGCCTGGAGTGTGGGGGACAGGGGATACGAGCAGTACTTC. It yields the protein CAWSVGDRGYEQYF. V usage is TRBV30 and J usage is TRBJ2-7; TRBD1 agrees at 10 bases. The CDR3 is made up of 14 amino acids. Trimming took 0 bases from V and 4 from J; bases not matched to a gene: 3. Germline V lookup: CDR1 GTSNPN, CDR2 SVGIG (reference sequence).

In this sample, this clone turned up a few times. The CDR3: CASSPGGNSYNEQFF. CDR3 sequence (DNA): TGTGCCAGCAGCCCCGGGGGAAATTCCTACAATGAGCAGTTCTTC. The rearrangement links TRBV27 to TRBJ2-1; tentative D call: TRBD2 (6 bases). CDR1 is MNHEY and CDR2 is SMNVEV in the germline V gene (reference sequence). The CDR3 runs to 15 residues. V shed 6 bases and J shed 1 base, with 13 bases lying between them.

V gene TRBV7-2 combines with J gene TRBJ2-2; 10 bases line up with TRBD2. The germline gives CDR1 SGHTA, CDR2 FQGNSA. Trimming removed 6 bases from V and 1 base from J; junction bases left unmatched: 2. CDR3 size: 15 residues. Written as DNA, the CDR3 is TGTGCCAGCAGGCTAGCGGGGGTGAACACCGGGGAGCTGTTTTTT. Protein sequence: CASRLAGVNTGELFF. The full variable domain, with the rest looked up from reference TRBV7-2 and TRBJ2-2, is GAGVSQSPSNKVTEKGKDVELRCDPISGHTALYWYRQSLGQGLEFLIYFQGNSAPDKSGLPSDRFSAERTGGSVSTLTIQRTQQEDSAVYLCASRLAGVNTGELFFGEGSRLTVL.

The CDR3 reads CASSAPLGRETQYF. CDR3 in DNA: TGTGCCAGCAGCGCCCCCCTAGGGAGAGAGACCCAGTACTTC. This rearrangement joins TRBV25-1 to TRBJ2-5; D is perhaps TRBD2 (5 bases). Germline V gene data show CDR1 as MGHDK and CDR2 as SYGVNS. V lost 6 bases, J lost 4 bases, and 15 bases lay in between. This CDR3 has 14 residues.

Points on this clone: Other DNA sequences in this specimen translate into the identical CDR3. The chain couples TRBV2 to TRBJ2-7, with D tentatively TRBD2 (6 bases). The CDR3 runs 11 residues. Germline V lookup: CDR1 SNHLY, CDR2 FYNNEI. CDR3 sequence (DNA): TGTGACAGGAGGGCCGCCTACGAGCAGTACTTC. It yields the protein CDRRAAYEQYF.

This clone was recorded only once. The V and J genes are TRBV5-1 and TRBJ1-1; D is undetermined. Per the germline V gene, CDR1 is SGHRS and CDR2 is YFSETQ. Trimming removed 5 bases from V and 1 base from J, with 9 bases in between. The CDR3 has 13 amino acids. CDR3 protein: CASRFSENTEAFF. For the CDR3, the DNA is TGCGCCAGCAGGTTCAGTGAGAACACTGAAGCTTTCTTT.

V usage is TRBV6-5 and J usage is TRBJ1-1, with 8 positions matching TRBD1. With 5 bases clipped from V and 4 bases from J, the junction kept 6 bases outside the gene matches. The CDR3 is 14 residues long. Germline V CDR1 and CDR2: MNHEY, SVGAGI. The CDR3 DNA is TGTGCCAGCAGTCCTCAGGGGGCGGTCACTGAAGCTTTCTTT. Amino acid sequence: CASSPQGAVTEAFF.

Here the CDR3 reads CASSKQTGNTEAFF. CDR3 DNA sequence: TGTGCCAGCAGCAAACAGACAGGCAACACTGAAGCTTTCTTT. The chain joins TRBV7-8 to TRBJ1-1; D is perhaps TRBD1 (6 bases). V was cut by 5 bases and J by 2 bases, with 12 bases left in between. The germline V gene encodes CDR1 SGHVS and CDR2 FQNEAQ. This CDR3 is 14 amino acids long.

V is TRBV6-5 and J is TRBJ1-1, with D unresolved. Trimming removed 6 bases from V and 4 bases from J, with 18 bases in between. Per germline, CDR1 MNHEY and CDR2 SVGAGI. The CDR3 covers 15 residues. CDR3 region: CASSRPYAVTTEAFF. The CDR3 DNA reads TGTGCCAGCAGCCGCCCTTATGCGGTTACCACTGAAGCTTTCTTT.

This clone was counted only a few times. The junction does not match germline at one end; this may be a read error. The V gene is TRBV7-9, the J gene TRBJ1-2, with a tentative D call TRBD1 (6 bases). This CDR3 is 14 amino acids long. Germline V gene lookup returns CDR1 SEHNR and CDR2 FQNEAQ (reference sequence). For the CDR3, the DNA is TGTTCCAGCAGCCACGACGGACAGTACTATGGCTACACCTTC. Its protein is CSSSHDGQYYGYTF.

This clone has more than one count but fewer than ten. The chain has TRBV19 and TRBJ1-2; no reliable D call. The CDR3 runs to 11 residues. V was trimmed by 5 bases and J by 7 bases, leaving 8 bases between them. Germline values: CDR1 LNHDA, CDR2 SQIVND (reference sequence). DNA for the CDR3: TGTGCCAGTAGTCTACCATCTGGCTACACCTTC. It is translated as CASSLPSGYTF.

This clone has more than one count but fewer than ten. The chain combines TRBV30 with TRBJ1-1, with 7 bases aligning to TRBD1. V shed 3 bases, J shed 11 bases, and the junction held 15 bases outside the gene matches. CDR1 GTSNPN and CDR2 SVGIG come from the germline V gene (reference sequence). The CDR3 runs to 14 residues. The CDR3 DNA reads as TGTGCCTGGAGCAGGGGACAGCAAACTCCCGCGGCTTTCTTT. This codes for CAWSRGQQTPAAFF. Full variable domain (remainder filled in from reference TRBV30 and TRBJ1-1): SQTIHQWPATLVQPVGSPLSLECTVEGTSNPNLYWYRQAAGRGLQLLFYSVGIGQISSEVPQNLSASRPQDRQFILSSKKLLLSDSGFYLCAWSRGQQTPAAFFGQGTRLTVV.

This rearrangement joins TRBV29-1 to TRBJ2-1, with a weak D call TRBD1 (5 bases). Germline values: CDR1 SQVTM, CDR2 ANQGSEA. The V end lost 5 bases, the J end lost 1 base, and 18 bases lay between the germline ends. The CDR3 covers 16 residues. This CDR3 reads CSVYFTDRVSYNEQFF. The CDR3, as DNA: TGCAGCGTTTATTTTACCGACAGAGTTTCCTACAATGAGCAGTTCTTC.

The chain carries TRBV6-5 and TRBJ2-2, with D unresolved. The length of the CDR3 is 15 residues. Germline CDR1 MNHEY, CDR2 SVGAGI. V lost 7 bases and J 1 base, leaving 13 bases between the germline ends. The CDR3 bases are TGTGCCAGCACGCAGAACCTAGAGAACACCGGGGAGCTGTTTTTT. It codes for CASTQNLENTGELFF.

The chain recombines TRBV30 with TRBJ1-5; no clear D gene. V lost 0 bases and J 6 bases, leaving 15 bases between the germline ends. Germline V CDR1 and CDR2: GTSNPN, SVGIG (reference sequence). This CDR3 has 15 residues. The CDR3 DNA reads TGTGCCTGGAGTGTAGGCGGGAGCTCAGCTCAGCCCCAGCATTTT. Amino acid sequence: CAWSVGGSSAQPQHF. Based on the CDR3 plus reference TRBV30 and TRBJ1-5, the full variable domain is SQTIHQWPATLVQPVGSPLSLECTVEGTSNPNLYWYRQAAGRGLQLLFYSVGIGQISSEVPQNLSASRPQDRQFILSSKKLLLSDSGFYLCAWSVGGSSAQPQHFGDGTRLSIL.

The rearrangement links TRBV7-2 to TRBJ1-6; 8 nucleotides agree with TRBD1. J was trimmed by 10 bases and V by 7 bases; bases with no gene match: 6. Germline V gene data show CDR1 as SGHTA and CDR2 as FQGNSA. There are 13 residues in the CDR3. The CDR3 nucleotides are TGTGCCAGCACCCAGGGGGCTTGGTCACCCCTCCACTTT. As protein: CASTQGAWSPLHF.